Presented here are 31 T cell receptor beta chains from one specimen sequenced in a study of OX40 agonist ivuxolimab in advanced cancers. Using immunoSEQ multiplex PCR, the repertoire was profiled, and TCRdb retains in-frame clones only, with some absent. The profile shows fewer than 90,000 clones, around 90% of them singletons. Sequenced material: CD4+ or CD8+ T cells sorted from blood, taken in a trial of the OX40 agonist ivuxolimab. The origin of the receptors is an adult with an advanced solid tumor such as melanoma, head and neck, liver or kidney cancer.

The V call is TRBV19, the J call TRBJ2-3; D ambiguous. V dropped 5 bases and J dropped 3 bases, with 12 bases sitting between them. The CDR3 totals 14 residues. The germline gives CDR1 LNHDA, CDR2 SQIVND (reference sequence). CDR3 residues: CASSVSANTDTQYF. The DNA of the CDR3 is TGTGCCAGTAGTGTTTCGGCGAATACAGATACGCAGTATTTT. Together with reference TRBV19 and TRBJ2-3, the CDR3 gives the full variable domain: DGGITQSPKYLFRKEGQNVTLSCEQNLNHDAMYWYRQDPGQGLRLIYYSQIVNDFQKGDIAEGYSVSREKKESFPLTVTSAQKNPTAFYLCASSVSANTDTQYFGPGTRLTVL.

V and J are TRBV5-4 and TRBJ2-1, with TRBD2 as a possible D gene (5 bases). Per the germline V gene, CDR1 is SGHNT and CDR2 is YYREEE (reference sequence). Trimming shortened V by 9 bases and J by 2 bases, and 12 bases separated the two germline ends. This CDR3 comprises 13 residues. The CDR3 region is CATAAVTYNEQFF. Written as DNA, the CDR3 is TGTGCCACCGCAGCGGTTACCTACAATGAGCAGTTCTTC.

This clone was observed a few times. V and J are TRBV7-9 and TRBJ2-7; 11 bases agree with TRBD1. The CDR3 runs to 14 residues. Trimming removed 4 bases from V and 4 bases from J; junction bases left unmatched: 3. CDR1 and CDR2 from the germline V gene are SEHNR and FQNEAQ (reference sequence). The CDR3, as DNA: TGTGCCAGCAGCTCCGGGACAGGGGGATACGAGCAGTACTTC. As protein: CASSSGTGGYEQYF.

This clone was picked up a small number of times. The chain joins TRBV5-1 to TRBJ2-7; TRBD2 matches at 8 bases. The junction had 9 bases not matched to a gene; V was cut back by 4 bases and J by 0 bases. Looked up from germline, CDR1 is SGHRS and CDR2 is YFSETQ. The CDR3 consists of 16 residues. As DNA, the CDR3 is TGCGCCAGCAGCCCGGGTAGCGGGATCCTCTCCTACGAGCAGTACTTC. It yields the protein CASSPGSGILSYEQYF.

The chain joins TRBV28 to TRBJ2-7; no clear D. Trimming took 8 bases from V and 3 from J, leaving 17 bases between them. This CDR3 comprises 14 residues. Per the germline V gene, CDR1 is MDHEN and CDR2 is SYDVKM. The CDR3 loop is CASASPQRIYEQYF. The CDR3 nucleotides are TGTGCCAGCGCTTCCCCTCAAAGGATCTACGAGCAGTACTTC.

V usage is TRBV19 and J usage is TRBJ2-2; D is tentatively TRBD1 or TRBD2 (6 bases each). V lost 11 bases, J lost 4 bases, and 20 bases lay in between. CDR1 and CDR2 from the germline V gene are LNHDA and SQIVND (reference sequence). The CDR3 length is 15 residues. The CDR3, as DNA: TGTGCCTCTGGGGGTTACAGGGAGGTCACCGGGGAGCTGTTTTTT. It yields the protein CASGGYREVTGELFF.

This CDR3 is CASSLTGGGPQHF. CDR3 nucleotide sequence: TGTGCCAGCAGTCTTACAGGGGGAGGGCCCCAGCATTTT. V and J are TRBV28 and TRBJ1-5; 8 bases map to TRBD1. Germline CDR1 is MDHEN and CDR2 is SYDVKM. The trim removed 5 bases at V and 9 bases at J, leaving 6 bases unmatched. The CDR3 spans 13 residues.

Here the CDR3 reads CASSLTSAYNEQFF. The CDR3 nucleotides are TGTGCCAGCAGCTTGACTAGCGCGTACAATGAGCAGTTCTTC. The chain has TRBV7-9 and TRBJ2-1; TRBD2 aligns across 8 bases. The CDR3 sequence is 14 residues long. CDR1 and CDR2 (germline): SEHNR, FQNEAQ (reference sequence). V trimming: 3 bases; J trimming: 4 bases; junction bases outside the gene matches: 2.

V usage is TRBV4-3 and J usage is TRBJ2-1; 9 bases agree with TRBD1. V was pared by 3 bases and J by 2 bases, with 17 bases of the junction left unmatched. This CDR3 has 20 amino acids. Looked up from germline, CDR1 is LGHNA and CDR2 is YSLEER. CDR3 DNA: TGCGCCAGCAGCCAGTACCCGGGACAGGGTTTACTCCGCCCCTACAATGAGCAGTTCTTC. Translated, it gives CASSQYPGQGLLRPYNEQFF.

The chain has TRBV6-1 and TRBJ2-7; 9 nucleotides match TRBD2. J gave up 4 bases and V 3 bases, and 7 bases lay outside the gene matches. The CDR3 is 15 residues long. Germline-derived CDR1 and CDR2 are MNHNS and SASEGT. CDR3 in amino acids: CASSEPGLAPYEQYF. In DNA form, the CDR3 reads TGTGCCAGCAGTGAGCCAGGACTAGCGCCTTACGAGCAGTACTTC.

The CDR3 sequence: CASSFSGTGEETQYF. The CDR3 bases are TGTGCCAGCAGTTTTTCCGGGACAGGGGAAGAGACCCAGTACTTC. V gene TRBV6-1 combines with J gene TRBJ2-5, with 10 bases that match TRBD1. The V and J ends lost 5 bases and 3 bases, in that order; junction bases with no gene match: 6. The CDR3 length is 15 residues. Germline values: CDR1 MNHNS, CDR2 SASEGT.

The genes are TRBV6-5 and TRBJ1-2; D unclear. The V end lost 8 bases, the J end lost 4 bases, and 8 bases lay between the germline ends. This CDR3 comprises 11 residues. Germline V gene lookup returns CDR1 MNHEY and CDR2 SVGAGI. In DNA, the CDR3 is TGTGCCAGCCGGTGGCTCTATGGCTACACCTTC. Its translation: CASRWLYGYTF.

The V call is TRBV25-1, the J call TRBJ1-2; D unclear. V lost 6 bases and J 5 bases, leaving 7 bases between the germline ends. The CDR3 is 11 residues long. From germline, CDR1 is MGHDK and CDR2 SYGVNS. The CDR3 nucleotides read TGTGCCAGCAGGACCGTTTATGGCTACACCTTC. As protein: CASRTVYGYTF.

The J gene is TRBJ2-2, the V gene TRBV28; 13 bases match TRBD2. The CDR3 spans 16 residues. Germline V gives CDR1 MDHEN, CDR2 SYDVKM. Trimming removed 4 bases from V and 6 bases from J; junction bases left unmatched: 5. The chain's CDR3 is CASSSRLAGGAGELFF. The CDR3 DNA is TGTGCCAGCAGTTCTCGACTAGCGGGAGGTGCCGGGGAGCTGTTTTTT.

V and J are TRBV5-4 and TRBJ1-4; D is uncertain. The CDR3 spans 14 residues. The germline V gene has CDR1 SGHNT and CDR2 YYREEE (reference sequence). V gave up 0 bases and J gave up 7 bases, with 10 bases separating them. The CDR3, as DNA: TGTGCCAGCAGCTTGGAACTAGGGTCTGAAAAACTGTTTTTT. Translating it yields CASSLELGSEKLFF.

The chain couples TRBV5-1 to TRBJ1-3; D is unclear. The CDR3 extends over 15 amino acids. The germline V gene encodes CDR1 SGHRS and CDR2 YFSETQ. V was pared by 2 bases and J by 0 bases, with 9 bases between. CDR3 loop: CASSFFMGSGNTIYF. CDR3 bases: TGCGCCAGCAGCTTTTTCATGGGCTCTGGAAACACCATATATTTT. Filled out from reference TRBV5-1 and TRBJ1-3, the complete variable domain reads KAGVTQTPRYLIKTRGQQVTLSCSPISGHRSVSWYQQTPGQGLQFLFEYFSETQRNKGNFPGRFSGRQFSNSRSEMNVSTLELGDSALYLCASSFFMGSGNTIYFGEGSWLTVV.

The chain combines TRBV19 with TRBJ2-2; TRBD1 aligns across 7 bases. V dropped 5 bases and J dropped 0; count of bases not matched to a gene: 9. The CDR3 runs to 17 residues. Germline V gene data show CDR1 as LNHDA and CDR2 as SQIVND (reference sequence). The CDR3 loop reads CASSDRDRPSNTGELFF. CDR3 nucleotide sequence: TGTGCCAGTAGTGACCGGGACAGACCCTCGAACACCGGGGAGCTGTTTTTT.

This chain joins TRBV10-3 and TRBJ2-5, with TRBD2 matching over 12 bases. Germline V gene sequence: CDR1 ENHRY, CDR2 SYGVKD. This CDR3 comprises 14 residues. Trimming removed 6 bases from V and 5 bases from J; junction bases left unmatched: 4. The CDR3 protein is CAIRTSGSLETQYF. DNA for the CDR3: TGTGCCATCAGGACTAGCGGGAGCCTGGAGACCCAGTACTTC.

The genes are TRBV5-1 and TRBJ1-6; no definite D call. CDR1 and CDR2 (germline): SGHRS, YFSETQ. This CDR3 is built from 18 residues. V shed 6 bases and J shed 5 bases, with 24 bases lying between them. CDR3 nucleotides: TGCGCCAGCAAGGTCTCTCCCTTGAGGGCAGAGAATAATTCACCCCTCCACTTT. As protein: CASKVSPLRAENNSPLHF.

V is TRBV5-5 and J is TRBJ1-1; D is unclear. In germline, CDR1 is SGHKS, CDR2 YYEKEE (reference sequence). The V end was cut by 2 bases, the J end by 4 bases, with 9 bases between. This CDR3 region has 13 residues. The CDR3 spells CASSFPPVTEAFF. In nucleotides, the CDR3 is TGTGCCAGCAGCTTCCCGCCGGTCACTGAAGCTTTCTTT.

This clone was recorded once. The chain recombines TRBV28 with TRBJ2-1, with no clear D. The V end lost 5 bases, the J end lost 10 bases, and 12 bases lay between the germline ends. Germline V gene sequence: CDR1 MDHEN, CDR2 SYDVKM. The CDR3 has 12 amino acids. In DNA form, the CDR3 reads TGTGCCAGCAGTAACCCTGTCGGCGAGCAGTTCTTC. Its translation is CASSNPVGEQFF. Looking up the rest from reference TRBV28 and TRBJ2-1 gives the full variable domain: DVKVTQSSRYLVKRTGEKVFLECVQDMDHENMFWYRQDPGLGLRLIYFSYDVKMKEKGDIPEGYSVSREKKERFSLILESASTNQTSMYLCASSNPVGEQFFGPGTRLTVL.

This chain joins TRBV5-6 and TRBJ2-1; D may be TRBD1 (6 bases). CDR1 SGHDT and CDR2 YYEEEE come from the germline V gene. V dropped 4 bases and J dropped 2 bases, with 10 bases sitting between them. CDR3 length: 14 amino acids. CDR3 loop: CASSRRGTYNEQFF. Written as DNA, the CDR3 is TGTGCCAGCAGCCGCAGGGGTACCTACAATGAGCAGTTCTTC.

This clone was seen only once. This sequence joins TRBV5-1 and TRBJ2-2; 8 bases are a match to TRBD1. The CDR3 spans 16 residues. Germline V lookup: CDR1 SGHRS, CDR2 YFSETQ. The V segment lost 2 bases and the J segment 0 bases; nucleotides outside the gene matches: 3. DNA for the CDR3: TGCGCCAGCAGCTTATCAGGGGGCGCGAACACCGGGGAGCTGTTTTTT. Residues: CASSLSGGANTGELFF.

CDR3 in DNA: TGTGCCACCAGAAGGGGACTAAACAATGAGCAGTTCTTC. It yields the protein CATRRGLNNEQFF. The V gene is TRBV11-2, the J gene TRBJ2-1; TRBD2 matches at 7 bases. This CDR3 contains 13 residues. The J segment lost 5 bases and the V segment lost 10 bases, leaving 8 bases of the junction unmatched. The germline CDR1 and CDR2 sequences are SGHAT and FQNNGV.

The chain links TRBV30 to TRBJ2-1; D is possibly TRBD1 (7 bases). Germline V gene lookup returns CDR1 GTSNPN and CDR2 SVGIG (reference sequence). Trimming took off 5 bases at V and 3 bases at J, with 11 bases between the two ends. The CDR3 loop spans 13 amino acids. CDR3 amino acids: CAWAGQLYNEQFF. CDR3 nucleotide sequence: TGTGCCTGGGCGGGACAGCTCTACAATGAGCAGTTCTTC.

The chain has TRBV18 and TRBJ2-3; 11 nucleotides align to TRBD2. CDR1 KGHSH and CDR2 LQKENI come from the germline V gene. Trimming removed 4 bases from V and 3 bases from J; junction bases left unmatched: 0. The CDR3 length is 14 residues. CDR3 amino acids: CASSRTSGTDTQYF. The CDR3, as DNA: TGTGCCAGCTCACGGACTAGCGGGACAGATACGCAGTATTTT.

The rearrangement uses TRBV5-1 and TRBJ1-4; D remains ambiguous. Germline V lookup: CDR1 SGHRS, CDR2 YFSETQ. CDR3 length: 15 residues. The ends were cut back, 0 bases at V and 8 bases at J, with 14 bases in the middle. The DNA of the CDR3 is TGCGCCAGCAGCTTGGAACGGGTACGGGAAGAAAAACTGTTTTTT. Translating gives CASSLERVREEKLFF. The full variable domain, completed using reference TRBV5-1 and TRBJ1-4, is KAGVTQTPRYLIKTRGQQVTLSCSPISGHRSVSWYQQTPGQGLQFLFEYFSETQRNKGNFPGRFSGRQFSNSRSEMNVSTLELGDSALYLCASSLERVREEKLFFGSGTQLSVL.

The V gene is TRBV5-1, the J gene TRBJ2-1; D is possibly TRBD2 (5 bases). Trimming took off 4 bases at V and 7 bases at J, with 15 bases between the two ends. Germline CDR1 reads SGHRS; CDR2 reads YFSETQ. This CDR3 is 14 amino acids long. CDR3: CASSPTLAGNEQFF. The CDR3 nucleotides read TGCGCCAGCAGCCCTACTCTAGCAGGTAATGAGCAGTTCTTC. Combining the CDR3 with reference TRBV5-1 and TRBJ2-1 gives the whole variable domain KAGVTQTPRYLIKTRGQQVTLSCSPISGHRSVSWYQQTPGQGLQFLFEYFSETQRNKGNFPGRFSGRQFSNSRSEMNVSTLELGDSALYLCASSPTLAGNEQFFGPGTRLTVL.

The V and J genes are TRBV10-2 and TRBJ1-4; 7 bases map to TRBD1. The junction had 13 bases not matched to a gene; V was cut back by 3 bases and J by 3 bases. The CDR3 extends over 18 amino acids. The V gene's germline CDR1 is WSHSY and CDR2 SAAADI. CDR3 bases: TGCGCCAGCAGTGAAAGACAGGGCTCTTCGGTACCTAATGAAAAACTGTTTTTT. This translates into CASSERQGSSVPNEKLFF.

The chain has TRBV2 and TRBJ1-5; D is ambiguous. CDR3 length: 14 amino acids. CDR1 is SNHLY, CDR2 FYNNEI, per germline. Trimming pared 7 bases from V and 6 bases from J, leaving 16 bases between. The CDR3 reads CASKGTTGSQPQHF. The DNA for the CDR3 is TGTGCCAGCAAAGGAACTACGGGGTCTCAGCCCCAGCATTTT.

The count of this clone is one. The V and J genes are TRBV7-9 and TRBJ2-5; no clear D gene. Per the germline V gene, CDR1 is SEHNR and CDR2 is FQNEAQ (reference sequence). Trimming left V 2 bases short and J 5 bases short, with 6 bases between. CDR3 length: 12 residues. The DNA of the CDR3 is TGTGCCAGCAGCTTAATGGGGGAGACCCAGTACTTC. Its protein is CASSLMGETQYF. The entire variable domain, with the rest obtained from reference TRBV7-9 and TRBJ2-5, is as follows: DTGVSQNPRHKITKRGQNVTFRCDPISEHNRLYWYRQTLGQGPEFLTYFQNEAQLEKSRLLSDRFSAERPKGSFSTLEIQRTEQGDSAMYLCASSLMGETQYFGPGTRLLVL.